One sample yielded the 3 T cell receptor delta chains listed below, sequenced in a study of Vδ1+ human thymocytes. Findings and caveats of the study: Thymic TRG and TRD repertoires appeared highly polyclonal.

Which antigens these TCRs recognize remains unknown. Extracted RNA was reverse transcribed into cDNA. Pooled V-gene forward primers with one constant-region reverse primer generated the CDR3 amplicons by multiplex PCR. TCRdb ran CATT on the multiplex PCR reads. The table records about 58,000 delta-chain clones, around 16% of them present only once. What was sequenced was Vdelta1+ gamma-delta thymocytes from the thymus. Stated subset: FACS-sorted CD3+ TCRalphabeta- TCRVdelta1+ TCRVdelta2- thymocytes. These receptors were obtained from a girl under two years old who had congenital heart surgery.

This clone has ten or more counts. This chain connects TRDV2 to TRDJ1; the D gene could be TRDD2 or TRDD3 (5 bases each). The CDR3 runs to 16 residues. From germline, CDR1 is GEAIGNYY and CDR2 EKD. The V end lost 5 bases, the J end lost 10 bases, and 28 bases lay between the germline ends. CDR3 amino acids: CACGLLPLGGQRGLIF. The CDR3 nucleotides are TGTGCCTGTGGCCTTCTTCCATTAGGGGGGCAACGGGGACTCATCTTT.

This clone was recorded a few times. The chain joins TRDV1 to TRDJ1; TRDD3 agrees at 8 bases. This CDR3 contains 19 residues. The germline V gene encodes CDR1 TSWWSYY and CDR2 QGS. Trimming cost V 0 bases and J 1 base; bases outside gene matches: 13. CDR3 residues: CALGELGLTGGHVTDKLIF. CDR3 sequence (DNA): TGTGCTCTTGGGGAACTGGGCCTTACTGGGGGCCACGTCACCGATAAACTCATCTTT.

J is TRDJ1 and V is TRDV2; no firm D call. The CDR3 length is 18 residues. With 1 base removed from V and 0 bases from J, the gap between germline ends came to 20 bases. Germline assignment: CDR1 GEAIGNYY and CDR2 EKD. The CDR3 coding sequence is TGTGCCTGTGACACATACTATAAGAGGCTGCCGTACACCGATAAACTCATCTTT. It specifies CACDTYYKRLPYTDKLIF.